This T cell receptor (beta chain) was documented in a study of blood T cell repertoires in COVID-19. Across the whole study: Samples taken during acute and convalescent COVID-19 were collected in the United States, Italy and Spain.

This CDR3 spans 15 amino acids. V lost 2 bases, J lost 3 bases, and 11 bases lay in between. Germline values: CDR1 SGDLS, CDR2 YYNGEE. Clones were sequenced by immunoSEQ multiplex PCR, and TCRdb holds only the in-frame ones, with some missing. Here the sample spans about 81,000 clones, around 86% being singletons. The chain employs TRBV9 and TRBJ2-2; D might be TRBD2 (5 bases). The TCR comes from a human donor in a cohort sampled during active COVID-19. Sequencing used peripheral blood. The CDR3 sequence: CASSVTAGDTGELFF. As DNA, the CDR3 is TGTGCCAGCAGCGTCACCGCGGGCGACACCGGGGAGCTGTTTTTT.